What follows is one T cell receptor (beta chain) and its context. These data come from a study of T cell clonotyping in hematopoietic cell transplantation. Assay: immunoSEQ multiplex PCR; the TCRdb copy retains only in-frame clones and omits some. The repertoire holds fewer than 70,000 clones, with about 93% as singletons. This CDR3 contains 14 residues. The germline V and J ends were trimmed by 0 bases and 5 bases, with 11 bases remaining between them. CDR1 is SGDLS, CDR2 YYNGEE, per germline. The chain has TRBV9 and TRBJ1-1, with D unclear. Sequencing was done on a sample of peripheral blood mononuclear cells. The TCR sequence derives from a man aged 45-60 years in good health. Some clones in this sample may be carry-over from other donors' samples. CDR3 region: CASSVGSVRTEAFF. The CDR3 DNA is TGTGCCAGCAGCGTAGGGTCCGTGCGTACTGAAGCTTTCTTT. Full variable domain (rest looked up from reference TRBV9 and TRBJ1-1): DSGVTQTPKHLITATGQRVTLRCSPRSGDLSVYWYQQSLDQGLQFLIQYYNGEERAKGNILERFSAQQFPDLHSELNLSSLELGDSALYFCASSVGSVRTEAFFGQGTRLTVV.